The 6 T cell receptor beta chains presented below share a single source sample, sequenced in a study of neurological immune-mediated disorders. One entry per CDR3 protein results from TCRdb running MiXCR on the 5' RACE reads. This table holds approximately 46,000 distinct CDR3 sequences, less than 4% found once. The sequencing sample was made of PBMCs. These receptor sequences come from a woman aged 45-65 years with multiple sclerosis.

In this sample, this clonotype turned up many times. The chain carries TRBV15 and TRBJ1-1; 10 positions match TRBD1. CDR1 LNHNV and CDR2 YYDKDF come from the germline V gene (reference sequence). This CDR3 has 14 amino acids. V trimming: 1 base; J trimming: 5 bases; junction bases outside the gene matches: 1. The CDR3 sequence is CATSRGQGATEAFF. The CDR3 DNA follows: TGTGCCACCAGCAGAGGACAGGGGGCTACTGAAGCTTTCTTT.

This clonotype was counted at least ten times. The chain is built from TRBV3-1 and TRBJ1-2; D ambiguous. CDR3 length equals 13 residues. Germline V gene data show CDR1 as LGHDT and CDR2 as YNNKEL (reference sequence). Trimming left V 1 base short and J 8 bases short, with 11 bases between. The CDR3 loop is CASSQVGRDGYTF. The CDR3 nucleotides are TGTGCCAGCAGCCAAGTTGGCAGAGACGGCTACACCTTC.

This clonotype has ten or more counts. J is TRBJ2-5 and V is TRBV20-1, with D perhaps TRBD2 (5 bases). Trimming shortened V by 5 bases and J by 5 bases, and 18 bases separated the two germline ends. The CDR3 has 14 residues. Germline V gene lookup returns CDR1 DFQATT and CDR2 SNEGSKA (reference sequence). The CDR3 nucleotides are TGCAGTGCTGTGATCGGGGTACCGGGGGAGACCCAGTACTTC. It codes for CSAVIGVPGETQYF.

There are many counts of this clonotype. The chain has TRBV20-1 and TRBJ1-1; 9 nucleotides align to TRBD1. The CDR3 covers 16 residues. Germline trimming cut 5 bases from V and 0 bases from J; bases unmatched to any gene: 10. Germline V gene data show CDR1 as DFQATT and CDR2 as SNEGSKA (reference sequence). The CDR3 region is CSALSPGQGLNTEAFF. The CDR3 bases are TGCAGTGCTCTTTCACCGGGACAGGGCCTGAACACTGAAGCTTTCTTT.

Many counts were recorded for this clonotype. The J gene is TRBJ2-3, the V gene TRBV2; D gene uncertain. V was pared by 8 bases and J by 2 bases, with 14 bases between. The germline CDR1 and CDR2 sequences are SNHLY and FYNNEI. The CDR3 has 14 residues. The CDR3 sequence: CASLEKDFTDTQYF. The CDR3 bases are TGTGCCAGCCTCGAGAAGGATTTCACAGATACGCAGTATTTT.

There are many counts of this clonotype. The chain uses TRBV6-6 and TRBJ1-4, with TRBD1 identical over 10 bases. This CDR3 spans 15 amino acids. Looked up from germline, CDR1 is MNHNY and CDR2 is SVGAGI (reference sequence). The trim removed 6 bases at V and 3 bases at J, leaving 4 bases unmatched. The CDR3 region has the DNA TGTGCCAGCAGCCGACAGGGGGCAGCTAATGAAAAACTGTTTTTT. This sequence encodes CASSRQGAANEKLFF.